Shown below are 21 T cell receptor beta chains from a single sample sequenced in a study of cytomegalovirus exposure and HLA in healthy donors. The PCR was carried out with 60 Vbeta primers and 13 Jbeta primers. Clones were sequenced by immunoSEQ multiplex PCR, and TCRdb holds only the in-frame ones, with some missing. Here the sample spans about 140,000 clones, roughly 77% being singletons. Sample: PBMCs. These TCRs come from a man aged 40-49 years in good health and CMV-seronegative.

V is TRBV10-3 and J is TRBJ2-5, with D possibly TRBD1 on 6 matching bases. The length of the CDR3 is 15 residues. Trimming pared 2 bases from V and 7 bases from J, leaving 17 bases between. The V gene's germline CDR1 is ENHRY and CDR2 SYGVKD. In DNA, the CDR3 is TGTGCCATCAGTGAGGAATCAGGGTCCAGGGGGACCCAGTACTTC. It translates to CAISEESGSRGTQYF.

The genes are TRBV29-1 and TRBJ2-7; possibly TRBD2 for D (6 bases). Between the trimmed V and J ends, which lost 5 bases and 3 bases, there was a span of 14 bases. This CDR3 is 13 amino acids long. Looked up from germline, CDR1 is SQVTM and CDR2 is ANQGSEA. In DNA form, the CDR3 reads TGCAGCGTTACAGGAGGGAGCGGCTACGAGCAGTACTTC. Residues: CSVTGGSGYEQYF.

The chain recombines TRBV5-1 with TRBJ1-1; D ambiguous. This CDR3 contains 13 residues. Germline CDR1 SGHRS, CDR2 YFSETQ. Trimming removed 0 bases from V and 3 bases from J, with 6 bases in between. The CDR3 nucleotides read TGCGCCAGCAGCTTGGTAGTACACACTGAAGCTTTCTTT. The encoded protein is CASSLVVHTEAFF.

This rearrangement joins TRBV7-9 to TRBJ2-1; the D gene is possibly TRBD1 (6 bases). The CDR3 runs to 16 residues. Trimming stripped 2 bases from V and 0 bases from J, with 11 bases between. The V gene's germline CDR1 is SEHNR and CDR2 FQNEAQ (reference sequence). In DNA form, the CDR3 reads TGTGCCAGCAGCTTAAGACAGGACAGCTCCTACAATGAGCAGTTCTTC. Residues: CASSLRQDSSYNEQFF.

The chain recombines TRBV7-8 with TRBJ2-3, with 9 bases matching TRBD1. This CDR3 contains 15 residues. V shed 5 bases and J 1 base; nucleotides not matched to a gene: 4. The germline V gene has CDR1 SGHVS and CDR2 FQNEAQ. The CDR3 loop reads CASSARDRGTDTQYF. In nucleotides, the CDR3 is TGTGCCAGCAGCGCCCGGGACAGGGGCACAGATACGCAGTATTTT.

The rearrangement uses TRBV5-1 and TRBJ1-1, with 9 bases identical to TRBD1. Germline CDR1 is SGHRS and CDR2 is YFSETQ. This CDR3 region has 15 residues. The V segment lost 5 bases and the J segment 5 bases; nucleotides outside the gene matches: 10. CDR3 DNA: TGCGCCAGCAGTCCCCCCGGGACAGGGATAACTGAAGCTTTCTTT. Its protein product is CASSPPGTGITEAFF.

V gene TRBV7-6 combines with J gene TRBJ2-3, with 7 bases fitting TRBD2. J gave up 2 bases and V 2 bases, and 7 bases lay outside the gene matches. The CDR3 is 16 residues long. Germline V gene sequence: CDR1 SGHVS, CDR2 FNYEAQ. CDR3: CASSLSERGFTDTQYF. CDR3 nucleotides: TGTGCCAGCAGCTTAAGTGAGCGGGGATTCACAGATACGCAGTATTTT. Full variable domain (rest looked up from reference TRBV7-6 and TRBJ2-3): GAGVSQSPRYKVTKRGQDVALRCDPISGHVSLYWYRQALGQGPEFLTYFNYEAQQDKSGLPNDRFSAERPEGSISTLTIQRTEQRDSAMYRCASSLSERGFTDTQYFGPGTRLTVL.

This chain links TRBV2 with TRBJ2-2; perhaps TRBD1 as D (6 bases). V lost 8 bases to trimming and J lost 3 bases, with 10 bases between them. This CDR3 has 13 amino acids. The germline V gene encodes CDR1 SNHLY and CDR2 FYNNEI. The CDR3, as DNA: TGTGCCAGCCTATCAGGGGACACCGGGGAGCTGTTTTTT. Its translation is CASLSGDTGELFF.

This clone has just a few counts. The J gene is TRBJ2-7, the V gene TRBV7-9; TRBD1 matches 10 bases. Germline assignment: CDR1 SEHNR and CDR2 FQNEAQ (reference sequence). V was clipped by 3 bases and J by 4 bases; unmatched bases: 6. This CDR3 has 15 amino acids. In DNA, the CDR3 is TGTGCCAGCAGCTTCTGGGACAGGGGAAAATACGAGCAGTACTTC. This gives the protein CASSFWDRGKYEQYF.

This clone has just a few counts. The J gene is TRBJ2-2, the V gene TRBV15, with TRBD1 as a possible D gene (6 bases). V lost 7 bases and J lost 1, with 13 bases in between. Germline CDR1 is LNHNV and CDR2 is YYDKDF (reference sequence). This CDR3 is built from 15 residues. CDR3 nucleotide sequence: TGTGCCACCAATCGGGAAGGGGGGAACACCGGGGAGCTGTTTTTT. Protein sequence: CATNREGGNTGELFF.

The chain recombines TRBV6-1 with TRBJ2-2; maybe TRBD1 (7 bases). This CDR3 region has 17 residues. Germline V gives CDR1 MNHNS, CDR2 SASEGT. The V and J ends lost 3 bases and 6 bases respectively, with 20 bases between them. CDR3 loop: CASSELFRGSSAGELFF. The CDR3 bases are TGTGCCAGCAGTGAGCTTTTCAGGGGGTCTAGCGCCGGGGAGCTGTTTTTT.

The table lists this clone with a count of one. V gene TRBV7-2 combines with J gene TRBJ2-3; D call uncertain. V was clipped by 3 bases and J by 3 bases, with 4 bases between them. This CDR3 region has 12 residues. Looked up from germline, CDR1 is SGHTA and CDR2 is FQGNSA. CDR3 DNA sequence: TGTGCCAGCAGCTTGGAGACAGATACGCAGTATTTT. Translated: CASSLETDTQYF.

V usage is TRBV5-6 and J usage is TRBJ2-2, with 8 bases fitting TRBD2. Germline lookup yields CDR1 SGHDT and CDR2 YYEEEE. The CDR3 loop spans 14 amino acids. Trimming at V came to 3 bases and at J to 6 bases, leaving 4 bases not matched to a gene. CDR3 DNA: TGTGCCAGCAGCTCCGGGGGGGAGGCCGGGGAGCTGTTTTTT. Residues: CASSSGGEAGELFF.

Only one count was recorded for this clone. CDR3 DNA sequence: TGTGCCAGCACTAATCGGCAGGATACTTCACCCCTCCACTTT. It specifies CASTNRQDTSPLHF. This chain joins TRBV2 and TRBJ1-6; the D is unclear. Trimming took 7 bases from V and 9 from J, leaving 16 bases between them. The V gene's germline CDR1 is SNHLY and CDR2 FYNNEI. There are 14 residues in the CDR3.

In this sample, this clone turned up many times. The CDR3 spells CASSQDRAGLTNTIYF. The CDR3 DNA sequence: TGCGCCAGCAGCCAAGATAGAGCAGGATTGACCAACACCATATATTTT. The chain couples TRBV4-1 to TRBJ1-3; D remains unclear. The CDR3 is 16 residues long. Germline CDR1 and CDR2: MGHRA and YSYEKL. The V and J ends lost 0 bases and 7 bases respectively, with 16 bases between them.

This sequence joins TRBV6-1 and TRBJ1-2; D is unresolved. The CDR3 sequence is 14 residues long. CDR1 is MNHNS and CDR2 is SASEGT in the germline V gene. V lost 5 bases to trimming and J lost 7 bases, with 17 bases between them. CDR3 sequence: CASSLESTRCGYTF. CDR3 nucleotide sequence: TGTGCCAGCAGTCTAGAGAGCACAAGATGTGGCTACACCTTC.

CDR3: CAPDLYLQGLGYTF. The CDR3 nucleotides are TGTGCCCCTGACCTTTACCTACAGGGTCTGGGCTACACCTTC. The chain employs TRBV30 and TRBJ1-2; weak D call: TRBD1 (6 bases). Trimming shortened V by 8 bases and J by 8 bases, and 24 bases separated the two germline ends. Looked up from germline, CDR1 is GTSNPN and CDR2 is SVGIG (reference sequence). CDR3 size: 14 residues.

The chain links TRBV11-2 to TRBJ1-6, with D perhaps TRBD1 (5 bases). Trimming cost V 4 bases and J 7 bases, with 14 bases left between them. CDR3 size: 15 residues. Germline V CDR1 and CDR2: SGHAT, FQNNGV. The CDR3 DNA sequence: TGTGCCAGCAGCTCGCAGGGTGGCCTCAATTCACCCCTCCACTTT. Its protein product is CASSSQGGLNSPLHF.

This clone was recorded only once. A read error may account for a junction end that differs from germline. Other nucleotide sequences in the sample specify the same CDR3. The chain employs TRBV10-3 and TRBJ1-1; D is undetermined. Germline V gives CDR1 ENHRY, CDR2 SYGVKD. The CDR3 sequence is 14 residues long. The CDR3 DNA follows: TGTGCCATCACTGAACAGAACTCGAACACTGAGGCTTTCTTT. It codes for CAITEQNSNTEAFF.

This CDR3 reads CASSILTGGEAFF. CDR3 nucleotides: TGTGCCAGCAGCATCCTGACAGGGGGCGAGGCTTTCTTT. V usage is TRBV7-3 and J usage is TRBJ1-1; 10 nucleotides match TRBD1. Germline V gene sequence: CDR1 SGHTA, CDR2 FQGTGA. The junction had 8 bases not matched to a gene; V was cut back by 5 bases and J by 11 bases. This CDR3 region has 13 residues.

This clone was observed a handful of times. The V call is TRBV7-2, the J call TRBJ1-3; D is undetermined. Trimming stripped 5 bases from V and 4 bases from J, with 9 bases between. Germline CDR1 is SGHTA and CDR2 is FQGNSA. The length of the CDR3 is 13 residues. CDR3 bases: TGTGCCAGCAGCCGCACCAGGGGAAACACCATATATTTT. This gives the protein CASSRTRGNTIYF.